This entry concerns a single T cell receptor (beta chain). The data originate from a study of blood T cell repertoires in COVID-19. Using immunoSEQ multiplex PCR, the repertoire was profiled, and TCRdb retains in-frame clones only, with some absent. The repertoire includes about 92,000 clones, roughly 87% of them detected once, and 15% to 20% sits in the top ten. The CDR3 runs to 13 residues. The V and J ends lost 8 bases and 0 bases respectively, with 10 bases between them. Germline assignment: CDR1 MNHEY and CDR2 SMNVEV (reference sequence). The sequence was collected from a woman aged 60-75 years with COVID-19, enrolled during active disease. The gene calls are TRBV27 and TRBJ1-2; D call uncertain. The material sequenced was peripheral blood. The CDR3 loop is CASRGRANYGYTF. The CDR3 DNA follows: TGTGCCAGCCGGGGTCGAGCTAACTATGGCTACACCTTC.